Listed below are T cell receptor beta chains from one sample, sequenced in a study of long-term antiretroviral therapy in people with HIV. Repertoires were generated with immunoSEQ multiplex PCR, while TCRdb's copy carries only in-frame clones and drops some. Here the sample spans 25,000 to 30,000 clones, approximately 86% being singletons. This specimen consisted of unsorted PBMCs, obtained 0.8 years after starting antiretroviral therapy. Source of these receptors: a woman in her thirties with HIV. Both conserved end residues are part of each CDR3. A D gene is named only where the DNA matches it firmly. The size field is filled for only some rows; it gives once, few, many or a size class.

size: -; J: TRBJ1-4; V: TRBV5-1; D: -; CDR3: CASSWKGATNEKLFF; DNA: TGCGCCAGCAGCTGGAAGGGGGCAACTAATGAAAAACTGTTTTTT
size: once; J: TRBJ2-2; V: TRBV7-2; D: -; CDR3: CASSVTGTANTGELFF; DNA: TGTGCCAGCAGCGTCACCGGGACCGCGAACACCGGGGAGCTGTTTTTT
size: -; J: TRBJ1-6; V: TRBV5-8; D: -; CDR3: CASSPSRASYNSPLHF; DNA: TGTGCCAGCAGCCCCTCCCGGGCGTCCTATAATTCACCCCTCCACTTT
size: few; J: TRBJ2-2; V: TRBV14; D: -; CDR3: CASSQGDGELFF; DNA: TGTGCCAGCAGCCAAGGTGACGGGGAGCTGTTTTTT
size: -; J: TRBJ1-2; V: TRBV6-5; D: -; CDR3: CASSYTPGVGYGYTF; DNA: TGTGCCAGCAGTTACACCCCGGGGGTGGGCTATGGCTACACCTTC
size: few; J: TRBJ1-3; V: TRBV6-1; D: -; CDR3: CASVEQVNSGNTIYF; DNA: TGTGCCAGCGTAGAACAGGTGAACTCTGGAAACACCATATATTTT
size: -; J: TRBJ2-5; V: TRBV19; D: -; CDR3: CACQVRAGQETQYF; DNA: TGTGCCTGCCAGGTGAGGGCGGGACAAGAGACCCAGTACTTC
size: -; J: TRBJ1-1; V: TRBV5-1; D: TRBD1; CDR3: CASSSRQGMGTEAFF; DNA: TGCGCCAGCAGCTCCCGACAGGGGATGGGGACTGAAGCTTTCTTT
size: -; J: TRBJ1-2; V: TRBV7-2; D: -; CDR3: CASSSYRDTTF; DNA: TGTGCCAGCAGCTCATACAGGGATACGACCTTC
size: -; J: TRBJ2-1; V: TRBV10-2; D: TRBD2; CDR3: CASSPLAGEQFF; DNA: TGCGCCAGCAGTCCCCTAGCGGGGGAGCAGTTCTTC
size: -; J: TRBJ1-1; V: TRBV5-4; D: -; CDR3: CASSLGKNTEAFF; DNA: TGTGCCAGCAGCTTGGGGAAGAACACTGAAGCTTTCTTT
size: -; J: TRBJ1-5; V: TRBV27; D: -; CDR3: CASSQKQGNQPQHF; DNA: TGTGCCAGCAGTCAAAAACAGGGCAATCAGCCCCAGCATTTT
size: -; J: TRBJ1-2; V: TRBV4-1; D: -; CDR3: CASSQVAVGYGYTF; DNA: TGCGCCAGCAGCCAGGTAGCGGTGGGTTATGGCTACACCTTC
size: -; J: TRBJ1-2; V: TRBV18; D: TRBD1; CDR3: CASSPPTGLNGYTF; DNA: TGTGCCAGCTCACCACCGACAGGGTTAAATGGCTACACCTTC
size: -; J: TRBJ2-4; V: TRBV6-6; D: -; CDR3: CASSDPQGGVNIQYF; DNA: TGTGCCAGCAGTGACCCACAGGGTGGAGTAAACATTCAGTACTTC
size: once; J: TRBJ1-1; V: TRBV5-5; D: -; CDR3: CASSSDMNTEAFF; DNA: TGTGCCAGCAGCTCCGACATGAACACTGAAGCTTTCTTT
size: few; J: TRBJ2-7; V: TRBV5-8; D: -; CDR3: CASSTSYEQYF; DNA: TGTGCCAGCAGCACCTCCTACGAGCAGTACTTC
size: -; J: TRBJ1-2; V: TRBV7-3; D: -; CDR3: CASSERGSRPYGYTF; DNA: TGTGCCTCCTCTGAAAGGGGGTCCCGACCCTATGGCTACACCTTC
size: -; J: TRBJ2-7; V: TRBV11-2; D: -; CDR3: CASSLKGYEQYF; DNA: TGTGCCAGCAGCTTAAAAGGCTACGAGCAGTACTTC
size: once; J: TRBJ2-2; V: TRBV7-8; D: -; CDR3: CASSLAPGPNTGELFF; DNA: TGTGCCAGCAGCTTAGCTCCAGGGCCAAACACCGGGGAGCTGTTTTTT
size: -; J: TRBJ2-3; V: TRBV23-1; D: TRBD1; CDR3: CASGGERTGRIDTQYF; DNA: TGCGCCAGCGGGGGTGAAAGGACAGGGCGAATAGATACGCAGTATTTT
size: -; J: TRBJ2-5; V: TRBV9; D: TRBD2; CDR3: CASSAGLAGGTGFQETQYF; DNA: TGTGCCAGCAGCGCAGGTCTAGCGGGGGGAACCGGTTTTCAAGAGACCCAGTACTTC
size: -; J: TRBJ2-3; V: TRBV30; D: TRBD1; CDR3: CAWSTIPGQGADTQYF; DNA: TGTGCCTGGAGTACTATACCGGGACAGGGGGCCGATACGCAGTATTTT
size: -; J: TRBJ1-4; V: TRBV30; D: -; CDR3: CAWSPPLGLGTNEKLFF; DNA: TGTGCCTGGAGTCCCCCCTTGGGACTGGGGACTAATGAAAAACTGTTTTTT
size: -; J: TRBJ1-2; V: TRBV10-2; D: TRBD1; CDR3: CASSLTGGAGYGYTF; DNA: TGCGCCAGCAGCCTTACAGGGGGCGCGGGCTATGGCTACACCTTC
size: -; J: TRBJ1-3; V: TRBV7-9; D: TRBD1; CDR3: CATTGTASFSGNTIYF; DNA: TGTGCCACCACAGGGACAGCGTCCTTCTCTGGAAACACCATATATTTT
size: -; J: TRBJ1-1; V: TRBV6-1; D: TRBD1; CDR3: CASSIWQGDTEAFF; DNA: TGTGCCAGCAGCATCTGGCAGGGGGACACTGAAGCTTTCTTT
size: -; J: TRBJ1-2; V: TRBV11-2; D: TRBD1; CDR3: CASSPGQTYGYTF; DNA: TGTGCCAGCAGCCCGGGACAGACTTATGGCTACACCTTC
size: -; J: TRBJ2-5; V: TRBV23-1; D: -; CDR3: CASSPRIPLVQSKETQYF; DNA: TGCGCCAGCAGTCCCCGAATCCCCCTCGTCCAGTCGAAGGAGACCCAGTACTTC
size: -; J: TRBJ1-3; V: TRBV25-1; D: -; CDR3: CASSEYTVSSGNTIYF; DNA: TGTGCCAGCAGTGAATATACGGTTAGCTCTGGAAACACCATATATTTT
size: -; J: TRBJ2-2; V: TRBV7-8; D: -; CDR3: CASSLAAGELFF; DNA: TGTGCCAGCAGCTTAGCGGCCGGGGAGCTGTTTTTT
size: -; J: TRBJ2-2; V: TRBV1; D: -; CDR3: CTSSQAPRGGILNTGELFF; DNA: TGCACCAGCAGCCAAGCCCCACGGGGAGGGATCCTCAACACCGGGGAGCTGTTTTTT
size: -; J: TRBJ2-5; V: TRBV6-1; D: -; CDR3: CASSGNRGTETQYF; DNA: TGTGCCAGCAGTGGGAATAGGGGGACAGAGACCCAGTACTTC
size: -; J: TRBJ1-1; V: TRBV4-1; D: -; CDR3: CASSPASQGRNTEAFF; DNA: TGCGCCAGCAGCCCGGCGAGTCAGGGGCGCAACACTGAAGCTTTCTTT
size: -; J: TRBJ1-5; V: TRBV4-2; D: -; CDR3: CASSQEGSNQPQHF; DNA: TGTGCCAGCAGCCAAGAAGGTAGCAATCAGCCCCAGCATTTT
size: -; J: TRBJ2-5; V: TRBV5-1; D: -; CDR3: CASSSTTVVEETQYF; DNA: TGCGCCAGCAGCTCGACGACAGTGGTTGAAGAGACCCAGTACTTC
size: -; J: TRBJ1-2; V: TRBV5-4; D: -; CDR3: CASSLRGRDGYTF; DNA: TGTGCCAGCAGCCTGCGGGGTCGCGATGGCTACACCTTC
size: -; J: TRBJ1-2; V: TRBV19; D: TRBD1; CDR3: CASKTGGVFGYTF; DNA: TGTGCCAGTAAGACAGGGGGCGTCTTCGGCTACACCTTC
size: -; J: TRBJ1-1; V: TRBV4-1; D: -; CDR3: CASSQVGITKVKNTEAFF; DNA: TGCGCCAGCAGCCAAGTCGGTATAACTAAAGTCAAGAACACTGAAGCTTTCTTT
size: -; J: TRBJ2-1; V: TRBV7-3; D: TRBD1; CDR3: CASSGPTGHNEQFF; DNA: TGTGCCAGCAGCGGCCCGACAGGGCACAATGAGCAGTTCTTC
size: -; J: TRBJ2-1; V: TRBV19; D: -; CDR3: CASSSGGQSSSYNEQFF; DNA: TGTGCCAGTAGTAGCGGGGGACAGTCGAGCTCCTACAATGAGCAGTTCTTC
size: -; J: TRBJ2-1; V: TRBV5-1; D: -; CDR3: CASSLTSLNNEQFF; DNA: TGCGCCAGCAGCTTGACTAGCCTAAACAATGAGCAGTTCTTC
size: few; J: TRBJ1-2; V: TRBV5-1; D: -; CDR3: CASSQVGTTYGYTF; DNA: TGCGCCAGCAGCCAAGTGGGGACAACCTATGGCTACACCTTC
size: once; J: TRBJ1-3; V: TRBV5-3; D: TRBD1; CDR3: CARRPDRDLGNTIYF; DNA: TGTGCCAGAAGACCGGACAGGGACCTCGGAAACACCATATATTTT
size: -; J: TRBJ2-5; V: TRBV5-1; D: TRBD2; CDR3: CASSLGTPSGGETQYF; DNA: TGCGCCAGCAGCTTGGGCACCCCTAGCGGGGGAGAGACCCAGTACTTC
size: once; J: TRBJ2-6; V: TRBV9; D: -; CDR3: CASGTGHSSGANVLTF; DNA: TGTGCCAGCGGAACAGGACATAGCTCTGGGGCCAACGTCCTGACTTTC
size: -; J: TRBJ1-2; V: TRBV20-1; D: -; CDR3: CSAREGGGYTF; DNA: TGCAGTGCTAGAGAGGGGGGTGGCTACACCTTC